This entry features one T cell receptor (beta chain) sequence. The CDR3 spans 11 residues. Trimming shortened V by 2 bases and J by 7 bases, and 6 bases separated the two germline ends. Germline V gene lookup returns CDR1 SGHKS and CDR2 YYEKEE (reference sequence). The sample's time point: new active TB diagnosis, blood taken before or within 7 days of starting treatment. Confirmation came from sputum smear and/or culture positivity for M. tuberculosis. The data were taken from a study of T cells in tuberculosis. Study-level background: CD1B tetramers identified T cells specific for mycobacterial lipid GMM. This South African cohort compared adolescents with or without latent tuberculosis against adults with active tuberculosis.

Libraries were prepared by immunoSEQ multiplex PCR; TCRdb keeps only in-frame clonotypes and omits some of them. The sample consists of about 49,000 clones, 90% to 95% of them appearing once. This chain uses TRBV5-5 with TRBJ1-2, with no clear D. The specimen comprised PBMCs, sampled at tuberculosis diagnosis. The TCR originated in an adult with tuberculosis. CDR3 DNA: TGTGCCAGCAGCTTTAGTGGTGGCTACACCTTC. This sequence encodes CASSFSGGYTF.